The 14 T cell receptor beta chains below come from one sample, sequenced in a study of T cells in localized non-small cell lung cancer. Assay: immunoSEQ multiplex PCR; the TCRdb copy retains only in-frame clones and omits some. The table has around 36,000 clones, around 81% seen once. The source material was peripheral blood mononuclear cells, sampled before any cancer treatment. The receptors stem from a male donor older than 55 with stage II lung adenocarcinoma.

The rearrangement uses TRBV27 and TRBJ2-7; D not resolved. Germline V gives CDR1 MNHEY, CDR2 SMNVEV (reference sequence). This CDR3 is 15 amino acids long. V shed 2 bases and J shed 0 bases, with 11 bases lying between them. As DNA, the CDR3 is TGTGCCAGCAGTTTACGGCAGGCAAGCTCCTACGAGCAGTACTTC. Protein sequence: CASSLRQASSYEQYF.

The V and J genes are TRBV6-5 and TRBJ1-2, with D unresolved. The CDR3 covers 15 residues. Germline lookup yields CDR1 MNHEY and CDR2 SVGAGI. Between the trimmed V and J ends, which lost 0 bases and 2 bases, there was a span of 10 bases. The CDR3 spells CASSYSRVRNYGYTF. The CDR3 DNA follows: TGTGCCAGCAGTTACTCCCGCGTTAGGAACTATGGCTACACCTTC.

The V and J genes are TRBV19 and TRBJ1-1; no clear D gene. Germline CDR1 and CDR2: LNHDA and SQIVND (reference sequence). Deletions cut 5 bases from V and 4 bases from J, with 17 bases between. The CDR3 consists of 15 residues. CDR3 DNA sequence: TGTGCCAGTAGTCCCCGTGGGCGGGTAGCCACTGAAGCTTTCTTT. It is translated as CASSPRGRVATEAFF.

This chain connects TRBV6-5 to TRBJ1-1, with D possibly matching TRBD1 (5 bases). Per the germline V gene, CDR1 is MNHEY and CDR2 is SVGAGI. With 8 bases removed from V and 7 bases from J, the gap between germline ends came to 11 bases. The CDR3 is 11 amino acids. CDR3 residues: CASRRDSEAFF. DNA for the CDR3: TGTGCCAGCCGACGCGACAGTGAAGCTTTCTTT.

The chain is built from TRBV11-2 and TRBJ1-4, with D unresolved. Germline CDR1 is SGHAT and CDR2 is FQNNGV. V lost 2 bases and J lost 11, with 9 bases in between. There are 12 residues in the CDR3. The DNA of the CDR3 is TGTGCCAGCAGCTTACCCCGCTCCAAACTGTTTTTT. Amino acid sequence: CASSLPRSKLFF.

The V gene is TRBV9, the J gene TRBJ2-5; TRBD1 matches at 8 bases. In germline, CDR1 is SGDLS, CDR2 YYNGEE. The CDR3 extends over 15 amino acids. The junction had 6 bases not matched to a gene; V was cut back by 0 bases and J by 5 bases. CDR3 in DNA: TGTGCCAGCAGCGTAGGGACAGGGAGATCGGAGACCCAGTACTTC. Translating it yields CASSVGTGRSETQYF.

The chain uses TRBV18 and TRBJ2-5, with 8 bases aligning to TRBD1. V lost 5 bases and J lost 5; bases outside the gene matches: 10. Germline CDR1 is KGHSH and CDR2 is LQKENI. This CDR3 has 15 residues. Here the CDR3 DNA reads TGTGCCAGCTCAGGACGGGACAGGCCGGTGGAGACCCAGTACTTC. Protein product: CASSGRDRPVETQYF.

The rearrangement uses TRBV11-1 and TRBJ2-7, with a possible D match to TRBD1 (7 bases). This CDR3 comprises 14 residues. Trimming took 4 bases from V and 3 from J, leaving 13 bases between them. Germline V gives CDR1 SGHAT, CDR2 FQDESV (reference sequence). The CDR3 DNA sequence: TGTGCCAGCAGCTCCAGGGGGGAAGGCTACGAGCAGTACTTC. This codes for CASSSRGEGYEQYF.

This chain joins TRBV5-1 and TRBJ2-3, with TRBD2 matching over 10 bases. V dropped 0 bases and J dropped 4; count of bases not matched to a gene: 5. This CDR3 contains 16 residues. CDR1 is SGHRS and CDR2 is YFSETQ in the germline V gene. Written as DNA, the CDR3 is TGCGCCAGCAGCTTGGCGGCTAGCGGGAGTTCAGATACGCAGTATTTT. Its protein is CASSLAASGSSDTQYF.

This chain joins TRBV10-3 and TRBJ2-2; TRBD2 might be the D (6 bases). The V and J ends lost 0 bases and 5 bases respectively, with 13 bases between them. The germline CDR1 and CDR2 sequences are ENHRY and SYGVKD. The CDR3 contains 16 residues. In nucleotides, the CDR3 is TGTGCCATCAGTGAGTCTCGCAGGACTACAACCGGGGAGCTGTTTTTT. Translation gives CAISESRRTTTGELFF.

The V gene is TRBV5-1, the J gene TRBJ1-4; D is uncertain. V lost 0 bases to trimming and J lost 4 bases, with 4 bases between them. The germline CDR1 and CDR2 sequences are SGHRS and YFSETQ. This CDR3 is built from 13 residues. The CDR3 DNA is TGCGCCAGCAGCTTGGAAGGTAATGAAAAACTGTTTTTT. This codes for CASSLEGNEKLFF.

The chain combines TRBV5-6 with TRBJ2-2; D gene unclear. V lost 2 bases, J lost 6 bases, and 8 bases lay in between. The CDR3 is 13 amino acids. Germline values: CDR1 SGHDT, CDR2 YYEEEE. The CDR3 DNA sequence: TGTGCCAGCAGCTTCCTGGCTTCCGGGGAGCTGTTTTTT. This sequence encodes CASSFLASGELFF.

V gene TRBV7-9 combines with J gene TRBJ1-4; 11 bases map to TRBD1. CDR1 and CDR2 (germline): SEHNR, FQNEAQ (reference sequence). The CDR3 totals 15 residues. V was clipped by 5 bases and J by 7 bases; unmatched bases: 6. The CDR3 DNA reads TGTGCCAGCAGCCTAGGGACAGGGGGGAGTGAAAAACTGTTTTTT. It specifies CASSLGTGGSEKLFF.

There are a few counts of this clone. This chain connects TRBV7-9 to TRBJ2-6; possibly TRBD1 for D (6 bases). This CDR3 region has 18 residues. Trimming took 5 bases from V and 0 from J, leaving 17 bases between them. The germline CDR1 and CDR2 sequences are SEHNR and FQNEAQ (reference sequence). The CDR3 loop is CASSAGGQTLSGANVLTF. In DNA, the CDR3 is TGTGCCAGCAGCGCCGGCGGACAGACACTCTCTGGGGCCAACGTCCTGACTTTC.